Reported below is one TCR beta chain. The antigen is unknown. This record belongs to a study of cytomegalovirus exposure and HLA in healthy donors. Study outcomes and limitations: It was assumed in the presence/absence analyses that sequencing depth was roughly uniform across donors. Most TCR beta V segments were productive about 87% or about 30% of the time in an earlier analysis.

CDR1 and CDR2 (germline): MNHEY, SVGAGI. The CDR3 contains 14 residues. Trimming took off 7 bases at V and 6 bases at J, with 16 bases between the two ends. The primer mix had 60 Vbeta and 13 Jbeta primers. Only in-frame clones appear in the TCRdb table, and some are missing; sequencing was by immunoSEQ multiplex PCR. Of around 95,000 clones in the sample, 78% are singletons; the top ten hold roughly 3.9%. The chain carries TRBV6-5 and TRBJ1-5; a weak D match, TRBD1 (5 bases). The clonotype was recovered from a woman in her forties in good health and CMV-seropositive. Sequencing was done on a sample of PBMCs. CDR3 nucleotides: TGTGCCAGCAAGCCGAAGTGGGGGGTTCAGCCCCAGCATTTT. As protein: CASKPKWGVQPQHF.